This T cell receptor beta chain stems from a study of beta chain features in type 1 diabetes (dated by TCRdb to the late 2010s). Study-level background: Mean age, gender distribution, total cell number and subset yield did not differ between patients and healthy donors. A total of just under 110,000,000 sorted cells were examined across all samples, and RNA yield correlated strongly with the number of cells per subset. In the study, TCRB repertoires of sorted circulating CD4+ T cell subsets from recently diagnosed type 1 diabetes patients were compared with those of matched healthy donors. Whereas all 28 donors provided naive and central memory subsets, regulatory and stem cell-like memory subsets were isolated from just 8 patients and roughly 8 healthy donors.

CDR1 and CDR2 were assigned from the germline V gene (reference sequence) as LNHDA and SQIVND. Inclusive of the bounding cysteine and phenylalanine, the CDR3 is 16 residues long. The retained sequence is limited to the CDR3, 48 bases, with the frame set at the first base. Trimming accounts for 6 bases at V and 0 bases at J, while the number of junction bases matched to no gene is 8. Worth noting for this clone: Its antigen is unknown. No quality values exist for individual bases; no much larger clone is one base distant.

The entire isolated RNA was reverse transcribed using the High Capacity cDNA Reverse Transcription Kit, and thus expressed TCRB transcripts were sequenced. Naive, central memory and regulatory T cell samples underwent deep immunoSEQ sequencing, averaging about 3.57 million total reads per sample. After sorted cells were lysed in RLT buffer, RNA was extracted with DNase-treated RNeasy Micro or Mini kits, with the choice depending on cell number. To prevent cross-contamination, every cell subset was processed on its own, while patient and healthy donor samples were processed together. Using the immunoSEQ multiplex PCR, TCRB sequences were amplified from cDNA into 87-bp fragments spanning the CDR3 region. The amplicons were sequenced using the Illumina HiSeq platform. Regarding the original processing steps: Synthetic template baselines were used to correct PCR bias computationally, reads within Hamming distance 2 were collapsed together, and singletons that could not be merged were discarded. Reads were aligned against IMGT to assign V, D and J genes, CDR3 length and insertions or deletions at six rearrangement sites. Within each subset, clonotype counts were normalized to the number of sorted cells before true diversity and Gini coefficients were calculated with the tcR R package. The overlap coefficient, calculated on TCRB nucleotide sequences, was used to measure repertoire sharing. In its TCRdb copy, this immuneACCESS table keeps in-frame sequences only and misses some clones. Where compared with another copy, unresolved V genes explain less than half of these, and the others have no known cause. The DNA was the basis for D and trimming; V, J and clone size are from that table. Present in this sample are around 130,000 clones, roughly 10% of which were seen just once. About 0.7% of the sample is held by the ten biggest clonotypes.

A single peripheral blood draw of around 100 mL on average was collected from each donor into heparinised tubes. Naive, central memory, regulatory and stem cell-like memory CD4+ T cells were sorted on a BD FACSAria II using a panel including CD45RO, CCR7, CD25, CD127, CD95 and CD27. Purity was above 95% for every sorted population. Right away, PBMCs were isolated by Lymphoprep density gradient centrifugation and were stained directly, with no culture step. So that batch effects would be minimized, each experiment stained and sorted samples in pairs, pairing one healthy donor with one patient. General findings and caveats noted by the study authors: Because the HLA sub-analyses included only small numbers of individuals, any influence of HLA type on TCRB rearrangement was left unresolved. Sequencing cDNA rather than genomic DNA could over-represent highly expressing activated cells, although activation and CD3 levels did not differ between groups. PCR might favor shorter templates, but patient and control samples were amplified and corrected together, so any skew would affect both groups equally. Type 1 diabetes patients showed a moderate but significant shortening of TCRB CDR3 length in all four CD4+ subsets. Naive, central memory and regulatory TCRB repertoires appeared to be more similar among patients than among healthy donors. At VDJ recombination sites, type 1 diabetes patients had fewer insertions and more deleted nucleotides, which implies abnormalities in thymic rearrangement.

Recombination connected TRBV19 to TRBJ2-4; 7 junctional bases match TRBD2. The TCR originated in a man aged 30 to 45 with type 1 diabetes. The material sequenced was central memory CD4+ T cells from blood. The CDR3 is CASSRTGGLAKNIQYF. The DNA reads TGTGCCAGTAGCCGGACGGGGGGATTAGCCAAAAACATTCAGTACTTC. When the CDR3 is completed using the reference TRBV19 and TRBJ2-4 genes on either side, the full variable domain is DGGITQSPKYLFRKEGQNVTLSCEQNLNHDAMYWYRQDPGQGLRLIYYSQIVNDFQKGDIAEGYSVSREKKESFPLTVTSAQKNPTAFYLCASSRTGGLAKNIQYFGAGTRLSVL.